This T cell receptor beta chain is from a study of blood T cell repertoires in COVID-19. Study information: Some COVID-19 samples were acute and others convalescent; all came from the United States, Italy and Spain. PBMCs, B-cell-depleted T cells, or T cells were the source of the cDNA or gDNA that made up the material.

Per the study methods: The assay estimated nucleated cells by amplifying reference gene primers. Repertoires were generated with immunoSEQ multiplex PCR, while TCRdb's copy carries only in-frame clones and drops some. Clone size and the V and J calls come from that table; the DNA yielded D and trimming. Among under 200,000 clones, 80% were seen once, and the ten largest hold 6.9%. V gave up 0 bases and J gave up 4 bases; unmatched junction bases: 6. The CDR3 contains 16 residues. The germline V gene has CDR1 SGHNT and CDR2 YYREEE (reference sequence). The TCR was taken from a man in his sixties with acute or convalescent COVID-19. Sequencing input: peripheral blood. This chain uses TRBV5-4 with TRBJ1-1; 10 bases fit TRBD1. The CDR3 sequence is CASSLAPGQGTTEAFF. Written as DNA, the CDR3 is TGTGCCAGCAGCTTGGCTCCGGGACAGGGGACCACTGAAGCTTTCTTT.